This record looks at one T cell receptor (beta chain) sequence and its context. Germline CDR1 is SQVTM and CDR2 is ANQGSEA. J lost 8 bases, V lost 5 bases, and 9 bases had no gene match. The CDR3 length is 13 residues. Method: immunoSEQ multiplex PCR; TCRdb's copy keeps in-frame clones and lacks some. Of over 150,000 clones listed, about 90% are singletons. This entry is derived from a study of blood T cell repertoires in COVID-19. This sequence was found in a man between 45 and 60 years old with acute or convalescent COVID-19. The sequencing sample was made of peripheral blood. The chain is built from TRBV29-1 and TRBJ2-1, with TRBD2 matching 7 bases. DNA for the CDR3: TGCAGCGTTCGCGGGAGTAGTGGCTATGAGCAGTTCTTC. Residues: CSVRGSSGYEQFF.